Presented here are 18 T cell receptor beta chains from one specimen sequenced in a study of tumor-infiltrating lymphocytes in primary liver carcinoma. The tissue used was unsorted bulk material of about 19-33 mg. RNA and DNA were co-extracted from it with the AllPrep DNA/RNA mini kit. Reverse transcription of around 500 ng total RNA with a constant-region primer produced TCR beta cDNA. Libraries for TCR beta were built through three nested multiplex PCR rounds, which together made up a slightly modified ARM-PCR procedure. For approximately 10 cycles apiece, the opening two PCR rounds ran with TRBV1-TRBV30 forward primers and a C-beta reverse primer. TCRdb redid the calling of the multiplex PCR reads with MiXCR, one entry per CDR3 protein. Of 85,000 to 100,000 distinct CDR3 sequences listed, just under 70% are singletons. Sample: tumor-adjacent normal liver tissue. The receptors shown here come from a man aged 35-49 years with primary liver carcinoma and hepatitis B virus infection.

This clonotype was seen at least ten times. The V gene is TRBV4-1, the J gene TRBJ1-1; D call uncertain. V was shortened by 3 bases and J by 0 bases, with 20 bases between the two germline ends. Germline CDR1 is MGHRA and CDR2 is YSYEKL. This CDR3 spans 18 amino acids. For the CDR3, the DNA is TGCGCCAGCAGCCACGGCAGATACAACATCTTGATGAACACTGAAGCTTTCTTT. It codes for CASSHGRYNILMNTEAFF.

The chain carries TRBV11-2 and TRBJ2-5, with 7 bases that match TRBD2. V dropped 2 bases and J dropped 0; count of bases not matched to a gene: 12. CDR3 size: 18 residues. Germline V gene data show CDR1 as SGHAT and CDR2 as FQNNGV. Here the CDR3 reads CASSLRQGLGAYQETQYF. CDR3 coding DNA: TGTGCCAGCAGCTTACGTCAAGGACTAGGGGCGTACCAAGAGACCCAGTACTTC.

A remark on this clonotype: One junction end does not reproduce the germline sequence, and a read error may be involved. V is TRBV5-1 and J is TRBJ1-1; the D gene is possibly TRBD1 (5 bases). The CDR3 runs 14 residues. Germline V lookup: CDR1 SGHRS, CDR2 YFSETQ. The CDR3, as DNA: TGCGCCAGCAGATTGGAGTCGGGGGTCACTGAAGCTTTCTTT. It is translated as CASRLESGVTEAFF.

Worth noting for this clonotype: A much larger clone lies a single base off, so this may be a read error. CDR3 residues: CSVESQGRGELYF. For the CDR3, the DNA is TGCAGCGTTGAGTCCCAGGGGCGAGGCGAGCTGTACTTC. This chain connects TRBV29-1 to TRBJ2-7; tentative D call: TRBD1 (6 bases). Germline V lookup: CDR1 SQVTM, CDR2 ANQGSEA. CDR3 size: 13 residues.

About this clonotype itself: This may come from a read error, since a much larger clone is one base off. V gene TRBV29-1 combines with J gene TRBJ2-2; TRBD2 matches 7 bases. CDR3 size: 14 residues. From germline, CDR1 is SQVTM and CDR2 ANQGSEA. The V gene end was trimmed by 6 bases and the J gene end by 7 bases; junction bases not matched to a gene: 11. The CDR3 sequence: CSVHGGSNGGELFF. CDR3 in DNA: TGCAGCGTCCATGGCGGGAGCAATGGCGGGGAGCTGTTTTTT.

Concerning this clonotype itself: A much larger clone lies a single base off, so this may be a read error. This chain connects TRBV28 to TRBJ1-2; 7 bases map to TRBD1. This CDR3 spans 14 amino acids. Germline values: CDR1 MDHEN, CDR2 SYDVKM. The CDR3 spells CVSSFRTGLRGYTF. DNA of the CDR3: TGTGTCAGCAGTTTTCGGACAGGCCTCCGAGGCTACACCTTC.

As for this clonotype: One end of the junction fails to match germline, which may point to a read error. This chain connects TRBV5-4 to TRBJ1-2, with 9 bases identical to TRBD1. The length of the CDR3 is 14 residues. CDR1 SGHNT and CDR2 YYREEE come from the germline V gene (reference sequence). The CDR3 spells CTSSLAGTGYGYTF. The CDR3 DNA reads as TGTACCAGCAGCTTGGCGGGGACAGGGTATGGCTACACCTTC.

With respect to this clonotype: A read error is possible here, since a much larger clone lies one base away. Here the CDR3 DNA reads TGTGCCTGGAGTGTAATGGGACGGCTCAATCAGCCCCACCATTTT. Amino acids: CAWSVMGRLNQPHHF. V is TRBV30 and J is TRBJ1-5, with D possibly matching TRBD1 (5 bases). The CDR3 covers 15 residues. Germline V gene sequence: CDR1 GTSNPN, CDR2 SVGIG (reference sequence). Complete variable domain (other parts from reference TRBV30 and TRBJ1-5): SQTIHQWPATLVQPVGSPLSLECTVEGTSNPNLYWYRQAAGRGLQLLFYSVGIGQISSEVPQNLSASRPQDRQFILSSKKLLLSDSGFYLCAWSVMGRLNQPHHFGDGTRLSIL.

In the case of this clonotype: The junction differs from germline at one of its ends, possibly a read error. The chain links TRBV30 to TRBJ2-2, with a tentative D call TRBD2 (6 bases). Germline-derived CDR1 and CDR2 are GTSNPN and SVGIG (reference sequence). This CDR3 has 13 residues. The CDR3 DNA reads TGTGCCTGGAGTGTACAGCGGACCGGGGGGCTGTTTTTT. Amino acid sequence: CAWSVQRTGGLFF.

This clonotype was observed many times. V and J are TRBV11-2 and TRBJ1-3, with D perhaps TRBD1 (5 bases). The germline V and J ends were trimmed by 2 bases and 2 bases, with 10 bases remaining between them. Germline loops: CDR1 SGHAT, CDR2 FQNNGV. The CDR3 is 15 residues long. The chain's CDR3 is CASSLFGGPGNTIYF. The DNA for the CDR3 is TGTGCCAGCAGCTTATTTGGGGGTCCTGGAAACACCATATATTTT.

This clonotype was counted many times. The CDR3 nucleotides are TGCGCCAGCAGCCAAGATCTCCTAAGGGGGCGAGAGACCCAGTACTTC. Amino acids: CASSQDLLRGRETQYF. This chain joins TRBV4-1 and TRBJ2-5; TRBD1 agrees at 7 bases. V dropped 0 bases and J dropped 4; count of bases not matched to a gene: 8. The germline V gene encodes CDR1 MGHRA and CDR2 YSYEKL. CDR3 size: 16 residues.

Worth noting for this clonotype: The junction shows a germline mismatch at one end, possibly a read error. This chain uses TRBV6-1 with TRBJ2-3; D is uncertain. CDR1 and CDR2 from the germline V gene are MNHNS and SASEGT. This CDR3 contains 16 residues. The CDR3 DNA reads as TGTGCTAGCAGTCAATTAATGGGTTTAACCACAGATACGCAGTATTTT. Protein product: CASSQLMGLTTDTQYF.

This clonotype was counted ten times or more. The CDR3 spells CASSFKGGTAAEQFF. DNA of the CDR3: TGTGCCAGCAGCTTTAAGGGGGGGACTGCTGCCGAGCAGTTCTTC. The rearrangement links TRBV13 to TRBJ2-1; tentatively, D is TRBD2 (7 bases). Germline lookup yields CDR1 PRHDT and CDR2 FYEKMQ (reference sequence). V was pared by 3 bases and J by 10 bases, with 19 bases between. The CDR3 runs to 15 residues.

On this clonotype: This may be a read error, as it is one base from a much larger clone. V and J are TRBV10-3 and TRBJ2-7; TRBD2 aligns across 11 bases. The CDR3 extends over 17 amino acids. Germline V lookup: CDR1 ENHRY, CDR2 SYGVKD. The CDR3 DNA sequence: TGTGTCATCAGGAGGACTAGCGGGTCGATCGACGCCTACGAGCAGTACTTC. Amino acid sequence: CVIRRTSGSIDAYEQYF.

This clonotype is termed medium-sized (0.01 to 0.1%). The chain combines TRBV11-2 with TRBJ2-5; maybe TRBD2 (7 bases). The CDR3 totals 11 residues. Germline V gives CDR1 SGHAT, CDR2 FQNNGV. Trimming took off 5 bases at V and 14 bases at J, with 15 bases between the two ends. This CDR3 is CASSRSGDYYF. The DNA for the CDR3 is TGTGCCAGCAGCCGATCAGGGGACTACTACTTC. The variable domain in full, completed from reference TRBV11-2 and TRBJ2-5, reads EAGVAQSPRYKIIEKRQSVAFWCNPISGHATLYWYQQILGQGPKLLIQFQNNGVVDDSQLPKDRFSAERLKGVDSTLKIQPAKLEDSAVYLCASSRSGDYYFGPGTRLLVL.

On this clonotype: A read error is likely, as this CDR3 ends without the conserved phenylalanine or tryptophan. The rearrangement uses TRBV12-3 or TRBV12-4 and TRBJ2-3; D gene ambiguous. Trimming removed 5 bases at V and 8 bases at J, with 14 bases between. This CDR3 is built from 13 residues. CDR3 amino acids: CASSLGPRSTQYI. The CDR3 bases are TGTGCCAGCAGTCTCGGACCCCGCTCTACGCAGTATATA.

For this clonotype: As the CDR3 is not closed by the conserved phenylalanine or tryptophan, this likely results from a read error. The J gene is TRBJ2-1, the V gene TRBV5-1; TRBD2 matches 8 bases. The CDR3 has 16 amino acids. Germline values: CDR1 SGHRS, CDR2 YFSETQ. CDR3 loop: CASSLGDGRAGNEQFS. DNA for the CDR3: TGCGCCAGCAGCTTGGGGGACGGGAGGGCTGGCAATGAACAGTTCTCC.

This clonotype was picked up many times. The CDR3: CASSFAGSNTGELFF. DNA for the CDR3: TGTGCCAGCAGCTTTGCGGGATCGAACACCGGGGAGCTGTTTTTT. The rearrangement uses TRBV11-2 and TRBJ2-2, with D maybe TRBD2 (6 bases). The CDR3 has 15 amino acids. The germline gives CDR1 SGHAT, CDR2 FQNNGV. V was shortened by 3 bases and J by 0 bases, with 8 bases between the two germline ends.